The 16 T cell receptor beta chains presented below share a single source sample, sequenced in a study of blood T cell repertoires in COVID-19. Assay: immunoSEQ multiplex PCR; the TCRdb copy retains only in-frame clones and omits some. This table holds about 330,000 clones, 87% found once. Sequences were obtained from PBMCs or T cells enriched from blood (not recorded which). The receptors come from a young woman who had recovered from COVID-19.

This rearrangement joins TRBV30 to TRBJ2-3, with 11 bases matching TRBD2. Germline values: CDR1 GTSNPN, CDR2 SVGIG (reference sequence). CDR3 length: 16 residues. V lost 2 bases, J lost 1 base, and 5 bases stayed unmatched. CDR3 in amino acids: CAWSFGSGGGTDTQYF. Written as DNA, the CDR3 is TGTGCCTGGAGTTTTGGTAGCGGGGGGGGCACAGATACGCAGTATTTT.

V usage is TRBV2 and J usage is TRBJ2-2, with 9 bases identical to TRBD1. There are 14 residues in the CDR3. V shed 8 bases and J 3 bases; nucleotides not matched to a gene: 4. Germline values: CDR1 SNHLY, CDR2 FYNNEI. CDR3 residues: CASGGTGYTGELFF. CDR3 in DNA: TGTGCCAGCGGTGGGACAGGGTACACCGGGGAGCTGTTTTTT.

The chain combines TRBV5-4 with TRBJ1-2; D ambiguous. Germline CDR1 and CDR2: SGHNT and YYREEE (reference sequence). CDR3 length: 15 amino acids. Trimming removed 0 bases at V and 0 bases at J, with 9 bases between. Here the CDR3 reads CASSLDGGPNYGYTF. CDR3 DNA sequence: TGTGCCAGCAGCTTGGACGGTGGGCCTAACTATGGCTACACCTTC.

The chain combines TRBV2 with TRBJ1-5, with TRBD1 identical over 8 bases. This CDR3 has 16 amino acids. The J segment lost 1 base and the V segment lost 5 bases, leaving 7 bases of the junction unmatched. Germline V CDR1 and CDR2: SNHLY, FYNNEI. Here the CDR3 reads CASSMTGAGSNQPQHF. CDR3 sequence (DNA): TGTGCCAGCAGTATGACAGGGGCGGGGAGCAATCAGCCCCAGCATTTT. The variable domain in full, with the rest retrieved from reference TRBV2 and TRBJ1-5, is EPEVTQTPSHQVTQMGQEVILRCVPISNHLYFYWYRQILGQKVEFLVSFYNNEISEKSEIFDDQFSVERPDGSNFTLKIRSTKLEDSAMYFCASSMTGAGSNQPQHFGDGTRLSIL.

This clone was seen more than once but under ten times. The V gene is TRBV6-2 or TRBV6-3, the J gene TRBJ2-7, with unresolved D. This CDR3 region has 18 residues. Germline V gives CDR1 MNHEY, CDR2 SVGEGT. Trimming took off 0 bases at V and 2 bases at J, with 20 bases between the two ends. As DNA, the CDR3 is TGTGCCAGCAGTTACTCGATATCAGTAGACGGAGTAGCCTACGAGCAGTACTTC. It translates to CASSYSISVDGVAYEQYF.

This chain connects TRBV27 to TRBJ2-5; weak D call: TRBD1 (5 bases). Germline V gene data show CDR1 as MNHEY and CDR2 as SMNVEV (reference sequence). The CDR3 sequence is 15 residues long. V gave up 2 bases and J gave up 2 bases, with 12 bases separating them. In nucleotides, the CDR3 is TGTGCCAGCAGTTTACTCCAGGGTGGGCAAGAGACCCAGTACTTC. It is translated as CASSLLQGGQETQYF.

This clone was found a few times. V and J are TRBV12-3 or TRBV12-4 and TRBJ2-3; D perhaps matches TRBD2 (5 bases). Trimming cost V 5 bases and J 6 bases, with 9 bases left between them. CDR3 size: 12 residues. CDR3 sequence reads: CASSRRRDTQYF. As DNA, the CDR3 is TGTGCCAGCAGTCGTAGGAGGGATACGCAGTATTTT.

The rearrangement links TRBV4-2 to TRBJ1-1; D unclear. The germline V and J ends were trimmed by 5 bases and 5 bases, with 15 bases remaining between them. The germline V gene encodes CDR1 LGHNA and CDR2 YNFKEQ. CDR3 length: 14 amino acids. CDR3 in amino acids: CASSTMIGETEAFF. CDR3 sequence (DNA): TGTGCCAGCAGCACGATGATCGGGGAAACTGAAGCTTTCTTT.

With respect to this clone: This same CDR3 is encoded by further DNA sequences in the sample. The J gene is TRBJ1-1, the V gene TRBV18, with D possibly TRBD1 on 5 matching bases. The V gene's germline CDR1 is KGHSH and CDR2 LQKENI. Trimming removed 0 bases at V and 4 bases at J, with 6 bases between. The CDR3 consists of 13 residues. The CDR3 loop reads CASSPPGGTEAFF. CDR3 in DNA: TGTGCCAGCTCACCACCGGGGGGCACTGAAGCTTTCTTT.

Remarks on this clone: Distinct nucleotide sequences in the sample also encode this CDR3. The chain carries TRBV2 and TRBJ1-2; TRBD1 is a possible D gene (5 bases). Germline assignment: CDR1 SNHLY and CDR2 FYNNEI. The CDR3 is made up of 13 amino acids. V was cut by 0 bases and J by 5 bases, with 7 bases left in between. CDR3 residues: CASSEARGYGYTF. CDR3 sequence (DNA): TGTGCCAGCAGTGAAGCGCGGGGGTATGGCTACACCTTC.

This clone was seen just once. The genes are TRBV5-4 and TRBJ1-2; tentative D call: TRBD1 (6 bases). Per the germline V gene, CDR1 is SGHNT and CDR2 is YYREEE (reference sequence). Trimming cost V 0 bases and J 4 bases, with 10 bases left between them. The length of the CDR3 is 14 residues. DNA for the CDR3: TGTGCCAGCAGCTTGGGACAGGCCCCCTATGGCTACACCTTC. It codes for CASSLGQAPYGYTF.

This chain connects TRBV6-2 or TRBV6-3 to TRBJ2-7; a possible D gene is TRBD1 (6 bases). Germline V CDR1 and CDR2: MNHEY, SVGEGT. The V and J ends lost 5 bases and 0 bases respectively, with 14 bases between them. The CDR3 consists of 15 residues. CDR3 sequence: CASSPRGQSSYEQYF. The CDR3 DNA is TGTGCCAGCAGTCCCCGTGGACAGAGCTCCTACGAGCAGTACTTC.

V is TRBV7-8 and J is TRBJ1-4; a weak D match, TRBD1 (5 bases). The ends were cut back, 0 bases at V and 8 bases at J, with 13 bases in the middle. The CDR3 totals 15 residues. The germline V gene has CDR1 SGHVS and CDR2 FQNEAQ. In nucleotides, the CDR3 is TGTGCCAGCAGCTTAGCTAGGCAGGGTGGGGAAAAACTGTTTTTT. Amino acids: CASSLARQGGEKLFF.

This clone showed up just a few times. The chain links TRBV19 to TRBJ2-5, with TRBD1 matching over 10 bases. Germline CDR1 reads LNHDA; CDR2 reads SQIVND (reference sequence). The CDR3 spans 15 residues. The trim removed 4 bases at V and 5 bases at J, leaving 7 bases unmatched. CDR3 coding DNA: TGTGCCAGTAGTAACCGACAGGGGGCCGCGGAGACCCAGTACTTC. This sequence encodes CASSNRQGAAETQYF.

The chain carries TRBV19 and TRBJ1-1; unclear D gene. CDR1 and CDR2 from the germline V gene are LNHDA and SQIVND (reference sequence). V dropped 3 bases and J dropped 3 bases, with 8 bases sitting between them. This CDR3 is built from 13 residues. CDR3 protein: CASSMSLDTEAFF. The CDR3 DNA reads TGTGCCAGTAGTATGAGCCTGGACACTGAAGCTTTCTTT.

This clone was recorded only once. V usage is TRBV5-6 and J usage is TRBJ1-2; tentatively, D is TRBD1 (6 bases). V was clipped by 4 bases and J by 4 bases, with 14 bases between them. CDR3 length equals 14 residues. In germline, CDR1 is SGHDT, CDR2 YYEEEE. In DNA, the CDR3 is TGTGCCAGCAGCCCCTGGACAGTAATCTATGGCTACACCTTC. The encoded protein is CASSPWTVIYGYTF.